The rows below give T cell receptor beta chains drawn from one sample of a study of cytotoxic CD8 clonotypes in ibrutinib-treated CLL. TCRdb's copy holds only in-frame clones and misses some; the assay was immunoSEQ multiplex PCR. In the table there are approximately 330,000 clones, roughly 79% of which are singletons. This specimen was PBMCs, taken before ibrutinib treatment. The receptors shown here come from a human donor with chronic lymphocytic leukemia. Both conserved end residues are part of each CDR3. Fields, in order: CDR3 length, D gene, V gene, clone size, J gene, CDR3 protein, CDR3 DNA. The D gene is left open where the match is weak. Rows give clone size only sometimes, using once, few, many, or a class for an expanded clone.

14	-	TRBV7-6	-	TRBJ1-3	CASSLVSGGNTIYF	TGTGCCAGCAGCTTAGTTTCGGGAGGAAACACCATATATTTT
15	-	TRBV9	-	TRBJ2-7	CASSVATGSGYEQYF	TGTGCCAGCAGCGTAGCTACAGGTTCGGGGTACGAGCAGTACTTC
17	TRBD1	TRBV12-5	-	TRBJ2-7	CASGPALGDSLFNEQYF	TGTGCTAGTGGTCCAGCTCTTGGGGACAGTTTGTTCAATGAGCAGTACTTC
13	TRBD1	TRBV15	few	TRBJ2-7	CATRAGGLYEQYF	TGTGCCACCAGGGCAGGGGGTTTGTACGAGCAGTACTTC
13	-	TRBV30	-	TRBJ2-7	CAWIGVGTYEQYF	TGTGCCTGGATAGGGGTTGGAACCTACGAGCAGTACTTC
17	-	TRBV10-3	-	TRBJ2-3	CAISESNSGVITDTQYF	TGTGCCATCAGTGAGTCTAACTCGGGTGTTATCACAGATACGCAGTATTTT
14	-	TRBV19	-	TRBJ1-2	CASSMRRENYGYTF	TGTGCCAGTAGTATGCGGCGGGAAAACTATGGCTACACCTTC
13	-	TRBV5-6	few	TRBJ1-2	CASSLQGHYGYTF	TGTGCCAGCAGCTTGCAAGGACACTATGGCTACACCTTC
20	TRBD2	TRBV5-1	-	TRBJ2-3	CASSLGRGRASSLRTDTQYF	TGCGCCAGCAGCTTGGGTCGCGGGAGGGCCTCTTCCCTCCGCACAGATACGCAGTATTTT
16	-	TRBV7-9	-	TRBJ1-2	CASSLAAGGNNYGYTF	TGTGCCAGCAGCTTAGCTGCCGGGGGCAATAACTATGGCTACACCTTC
16	TRBD1	TRBV9	-	TRBJ1-2	CASSVLRDRAFLGYTF	TGTGCCAGCAGCGTACTCCGGGACAGGGCGTTTTTGGGCTACACCTTC
14	TRBD1	TRBV9	-	TRBJ2-7	CASSPGQRISEQYF	TGTGCCAGTTCACCGGGACAGCGAATCTCCGAGCAGTACTTC
12	-	TRBV2	-	TRBJ2-7	CASRGGGYEQYF	TGTGCCAGCAGGGGGGGCGGGTACGAGCAGTACTTC
13	-	TRBV5-6	-	TRBJ2-7	CASSPRMGYEQYF	TGTGCCAGCAGCCCCCGGATGGGGTACGAGCAGTACTTC
15	TRBD2	TRBV27	few	TRBJ2-1	CASTRTTSGDNEQFF	TGTGCCAGCACCAGGACGACTAGCGGGGACAATGAGCAGTTCTTC
15	TRBD2	TRBV13	-	TRBJ2-7	CASSFGVGGTYEQYF	TGTGCCAGCAGCTTCGGGGTGGGAGGGACCTACGAGCAGTACTTC
15	TRBD2	TRBV2	-	TRBJ2-7	CASSDRAGVVYEQYF	TGTGCCAGCAGTGACCGAGCGGGAGTGGTCTACGAGCAGTACTTC
12	-	TRBV30	few	TRBJ2-7	CAWRVVQGKQYF	TGTGCCTGGAGAGTAGTACAGGGAAAGCAGTACTTC
17	-	TRBV7-8	-	TRBJ1-1	CASSLASQGPMNTEAFF	TGTGCCAGCAGCTTAGCGTCACAGGGCCCAATGAACACTGAAGCTTTCTTT
15	-	TRBV7-9	-	TRBJ2-7	CASSLAVYSNHEQYF	TGTGCCAGCAGCTTAGCCGTTTATAGTAACCACGAGCAGTACTTC
15	-	TRBV6-5	-	TRBJ2-1	CASSYDSWYGNEQFF	TGTGCCAGCAGTTACGATTCCTGGTACGGCAATGAGCAGTTCTTC
15	-	TRBV6-5	-	TRBJ2-1	CASSPDQSSYNEQFF	TGTGCCAGCAGCCCCGACCAAAGCTCCTACAATGAGCAGTTCTTC
19	TRBD2	TRBV5-4	-	TRBJ2-6	CASSSRTGTSSFGANVLTF	TGTGCCAGCAGCTCCCGAACCGGGACTAGTAGTTTTGGGGCCAACGTCCTGACTTTC
12	-	TRBV7-2	-	TRBJ2-3	CASSHGLFTQYF	TGTGCCAGCAGCCACGGGTTGTTTACGCAGTATTTT
13	TRBD1	TRBV10-1	many	TRBJ2-7	CASSSGQGYEQYF	TGCGCCAGCAGCTCGGGACAGGGCTACGAGCAGTACTTC
11	-	TRBV2	once	TRBJ1-1	CASSPEAARFF	TGTGCCAGCAGTCCGGAAGCGGCCCGTTTTTTT
13	-	TRBV7-6	-	TRBJ2-3	CASSLGPADTQYF	TGTGCCAGCAGCTTAGGTCCAGCAGATACGCAGTATTTT